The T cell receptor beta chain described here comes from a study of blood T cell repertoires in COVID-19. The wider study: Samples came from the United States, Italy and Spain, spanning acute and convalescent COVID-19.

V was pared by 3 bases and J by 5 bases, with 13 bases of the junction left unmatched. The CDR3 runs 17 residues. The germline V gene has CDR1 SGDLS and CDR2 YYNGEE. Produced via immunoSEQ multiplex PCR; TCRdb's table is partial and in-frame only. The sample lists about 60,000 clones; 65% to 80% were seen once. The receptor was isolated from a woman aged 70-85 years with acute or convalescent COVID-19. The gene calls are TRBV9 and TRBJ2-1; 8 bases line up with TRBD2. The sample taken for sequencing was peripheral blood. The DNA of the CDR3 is TGTGCCAGCAGCGCAACCGGGACTAGGAGTATTAACAATGAGCAGTTCTTC. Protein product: CASSATGTRSINNEQFF. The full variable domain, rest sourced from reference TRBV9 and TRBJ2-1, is DSGVTQTPKHLITATGQRVTLRCSPRSGDLSVYWYQQSLDQGLQFLIQYYNGEERAKGNILERFSAQQFPDLHSELNLSSLELGDSALYFCASSATGTRSINNEQFFGPGTRLTVL.